This TCR beta chain was observed in a study of blood T cell repertoires in COVID-19. This clone came up once. TCRdb keeps only in-frame clones here, not all; method: immunoSEQ multiplex PCR. Among about 270,000 clones listed, 81% were seen once. This CDR3 contains 17 residues. CDR1 and CDR2 from the germline V gene are SEHNR and FQNEAQ (reference sequence). V lost 3 bases, J lost 6 bases, and 8 bases stayed unmatched. The sequenced sample was peripheral blood. This TCR was sampled from a woman aged 60-75 years with active or convalescent COVID-19. The J gene is TRBJ1-6, the V gene TRBV7-9; 10 bases fit TRBD1. The CDR3: CASSFDSGTGVNSPLHF. The CDR3 DNA is TGTGCCAGCAGCTTCGATTCCGGGACAGGGGTTAATTCACCCCTCCACTTT.